This T cell receptor beta chain appears in the sequencing data of a study of T cell changes during pregnancy in multiple sclerosis. The method was immunoSEQ multiplex PCR; TCRdb's version includes in-frame clones alone and lacks a portion of them. The sample carries more than 80,000 clones, around 96% recorded once. There are 15 residues in the CDR3. V lost 3 bases and J lost 0, with 12 bases in between. CDR1 is SNHLY and CDR2 is FYNNEI in the germline V gene. The receptor's source is a female donor with multiple sclerosis, enrolled in a pregnancy study. The chain carries TRBV2 and TRBJ2-7, with unresolved D. The sample consisted of peripheral blood, taken in the second trimester of pregnancy. The CDR3 loop is CASSDLARSSYEQYF. As DNA, the CDR3 is TGTGCCAGCAGTGATCTGGCCCGGAGCTCCTACGAGCAGTACTTC.